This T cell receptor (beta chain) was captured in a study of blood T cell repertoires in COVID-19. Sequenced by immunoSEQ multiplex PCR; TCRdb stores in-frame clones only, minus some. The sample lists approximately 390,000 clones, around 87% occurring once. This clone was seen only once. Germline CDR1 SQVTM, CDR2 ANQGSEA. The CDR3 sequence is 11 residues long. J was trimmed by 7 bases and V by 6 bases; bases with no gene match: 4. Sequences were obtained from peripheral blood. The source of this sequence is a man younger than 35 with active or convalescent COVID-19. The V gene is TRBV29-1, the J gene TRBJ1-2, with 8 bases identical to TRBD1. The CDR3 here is CSVLTGGGYTF. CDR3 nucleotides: TGCAGCGTCTTAACAGGGGGTGGCTACACCTTC.